This T cell receptor beta chain emerged from a study of T cell responses to AZD1222 COVID-19 vaccine. The study's findings and limits: Donors, mostly white British, included more females; clonal diversity was possibly underestimated. Baseline serology detected seropositivity in only 6 or 7 AZD1222 recipients.

The germline CDR1 and CDR2 sequences are LNHDA and SQIVND (reference sequence). This CDR3 comprises 15 residues. Deletions cut 4 bases from V and 1 base from J, with 12 bases between. About this clone: The antigen is unknown.

Profiling relied on immunoSEQ multiplex PCR, and the TCRdb table lists in-frame clones only, not all of them. The sample contains roughly 110,000 clones, nearly 90% of which appear only once. The rearrangement links TRBV19 to TRBJ2-3; D unclear. The sequence was collected from an adult who received the AZD1222 COVID-19 vaccine. This material consisted of peripheral blood, taken 28 days after the second AZD1222 dose. For the CDR3, the DNA is TGTGCCAGTAGTAAGTCGGTCTTGGGCACAGATACGCAGTATTTT. Translation: CASSKSVLGTDTQYF.